This T cell receptor beta chain is from a study of breast tumors, draining lymph nodes, adjacent tissues. Germline V gives CDR1 SGHKS, CDR2 YYEKEE (reference sequence). This CDR3 region has 15 residues. MiXCR, run by TCRdb on the multiplex PCR reads, gives a single entry per CDR3 protein. The sample records about 17,000 distinct CDR3 sequences, 60% to 70% being singletons. This clonotype was observed many times. Antigen unknown. Compared with germline, one end of the junction differs, possibly owing to a read error. Overall study results and limits: Data only fit, rather than demonstrated, lymph node origin of most tumor T cells. Tumor repertoires ranked between lymph nodes and nontumor tissue in diversity, with V and J gene preferences. Data fit most tumor T cells coming from lymph node, expanding in tumor. Luminal-like breast cancer showed significantly higher tumor–nontumor repertoire similarity than basal-like.

This receptor was taken from a female donor with breast cancer. Some clones in this sample may be carry-over from other donors' samples. The source material was tumor-adjacent breast tissue. The chain uses TRBV5-5 and TRBJ2-5; 8 bases match TRBD2. CDR3 DNA sequence: TGTGCCAGCAGCCTCGGACTAGCTGAGGAAGAGGCCCAGTACTTC. As protein: CASSLGLAEEEAQYF. The complete variable domain, with remaining parts taken from reference TRBV5-5 and TRBJ2-5, reads DAGVTQSPTHLIKTRGQQVTLRCSPISGHKSVSWYQQVLGQGPQFIFQYYEKEERGRGNFPDRFSARQFPNYSSELNVNALLLGDSALYLCASSLGLAEEEAQYFGPGTRLLVL.